This paragraph covers one T cell receptor beta chain sequence. What this receptor recognizes is not known. One base away there is no much larger clone; base qualities are not given. The data were taken from a study of blood T cell repertoires in COVID-19 (TCRdb year 2020). Describing the broader study: Samples from collaborators originated in the United States, Italy and Spain and spanned both the acute and convalescent phases of COVID-19. The repertoires were released in a freely available public database intended as a resource for research on the immune response to SARS-CoV-2. The dataset comprised deeply sampled blood TCRbeta repertoires from subjects exposed to, actively infected with, or recovered from COVID-19. The prospective study material was composed of cDNA or gDNA derived from T cells, B-cell-depleted T cells, or PBMCs. Where available, HLA class I and class II types were taken from metadata supplied by the sample provider and were not determined by assay-based typing. The samples were drawn from two sources: the first 160 participants of the ongoing ImmuneRACE study, and over 1,000 subjects contributed by 6 global collaborators. Nearly every sample came with metadata listing a de-identified subject ID, COVID-19 status, age in years and sex.

CDR1 is given as SGHVS and CDR2 as FNYEAQ, both from the germline V gene. V sheds 1 base and J sheds 0 bases, leaving 9 bases between their ends. The CDR3 measures 15 amino acids from cysteine to phenylalanine. The only DNA kept is the CDR3, 45 bases in frame from the first base. Another Seattle source contributed samples from volunteer blood donors who had recovered from COVID-19. Collaborating institutions collected whole blood in K2EDTA tubes following their own protocols. For TCRbeta analysis, collaborator samples were shipped as frozen whole blood, as isolated PBMCs, or as DNA extracted from either sample type. General study outcomes and caveats: The amount of clinical and demographic metadata varied by source and participant and was provided uncurated.

TCRbeta CDR3 regions were amplified from genomic DNA by means of the immunoSEQ Assay, a bias-controlled multiplex PCR. In the authors' own workflow: Nucleated cell counts per sample were estimated from amplification of reference gene primers within the assay. Sequence reads were collapsed and filtered to measure the absolute abundance of every unique TCRbeta CDR3 rearrangement. For each sample, productive Simpson clonality was calculated as the square root of Simpson's diversity index over productive rearrangements. TCRdb's version of the immuneACCESS table is confined to in-frame rearrangements and falls short of the full clone set. An unresolved V gene accounts for under half of the shortfall where checked; the remainder is of unknown origin. The V and J calls and clone size are taken from that table; D and trimming were inferred from the DNA. The sample records hundreds of thousands of clones, 87% of which are singletons. The ten largest clones add up to 12% of the sample.

Sample: peripheral blood. The receptor was isolated from a woman between 18 and 29 years old who had recovered from COVID-19. The V and J segments used are TRBV7-6 and TRBJ1-2; the D gene is perhaps TRBD1, from 6 matching bases. CDR3 reads: CASSLGGGANYGYTF. The DNA is TGTGCCAGCAGCTTAGGTGGGGGCGCTAACTATGGCTACACCTTC.